The rows below give T cell receptor beta chains drawn from one sample of a study of shared T cell receptors in the human thymus. Assay: immunoSEQ multiplex PCR; the TCRdb copy retains only in-frame clones and omits some. Among over 450,000 clones, 75% to 85% were seen once, and the ten largest hold 0.01% to 0.015%. This sample also appeared in a second study, on human thymus T cells.

The sequencing sample was made of thymocytes. The receptors were sampled from a boy younger than two with a congenital heart defect. Each CDR3 is given with its conserved first and last residue. Fields, in order: CDR3 protein, D gene, V gene, clone size, J gene. D genes are given only for firm matches. Clone size is given for some rows only: seen once, a few or many times, or a class if the clone is expanded.

CDR3 protein: CASSVGDPGGELFF; D gene: -; V gene: TRBV9; clone size: -; J gene: TRBJ2-2
CDR3 protein: CASVGGTNTEAFF; D gene: -; V gene: TRBV27; clone size: -; J gene: TRBJ1-1
CDR3 protein: CASSQDPRQGGYTF; D gene: -; V gene: TRBV4-2; clone size: once; J gene: TRBJ1-2
CDR3 protein: CASSFSQGAGNTIYF; D gene: -; V gene: TRBV5-4; clone size: -; J gene: TRBJ1-3
CDR3 protein: CASSMVVERIDQPQHF; D gene: -; V gene: TRBV19; clone size: -; J gene: TRBJ1-5
CDR3 protein: CATTRDRSYGYTF; D gene: TRBD1; V gene: TRBV6-4; clone size: -; J gene: TRBJ1-2
CDR3 protein: CSVEDREQYF; D gene: -; V gene: TRBV29-1; clone size: -; J gene: TRBJ2-7
CDR3 protein: CASSPPGGTGANVLTF; D gene: -; V gene: TRBV18; clone size: -; J gene: TRBJ2-6
CDR3 protein: CASSNRQGAKTQYF; D gene: TRBD1; V gene: TRBV27; clone size: -; J gene: TRBJ2-5
CDR3 protein: CASTQGGGWTDTQYF; D gene: -; V gene: TRBV6-1; clone size: -; J gene: TRBJ2-3
CDR3 protein: CAWSALAGVDEQYF; D gene: TRBD2; V gene: TRBV30; clone size: -; J gene: TRBJ2-7
CDR3 protein: CASSSPPRQGVTGELFF; D gene: TRBD1; V gene: TRBV5-1; clone size: -; J gene: TRBJ2-2
CDR3 protein: CASSPSDRGLGQPQHF; D gene: TRBD1; V gene: TRBV7-8; clone size: -; J gene: TRBJ1-5
CDR3 protein: CASSPNSGNSYEQYF; D gene: TRBD2; V gene: TRBV27; clone size: few; J gene: TRBJ2-7
CDR3 protein: CASSIGLARETQYF; D gene: TRBD2; V gene: TRBV5-1; clone size: -; J gene: TRBJ2-5
CDR3 protein: CASIPGQGGPNTEAFF; D gene: TRBD1; V gene: TRBV7-8; clone size: -; J gene: TRBJ1-1
CDR3 protein: CASSRAAGGRPTGELFF; D gene: TRBD2; V gene: TRBV4-1; clone size: -; J gene: TRBJ2-2
CDR3 protein: CASSQDHDRTSEGYNEQFF; D gene: TRBD2; V gene: TRBV4-1; clone size: -; J gene: TRBJ2-1
CDR3 protein: CSVEVSGRSTGGPEQYF; D gene: TRBD1; V gene: TRBV29-1; clone size: few; J gene: TRBJ2-7
CDR3 protein: CASSFPRPGGDGYTF; D gene: -; V gene: TRBV7-9; clone size: once; J gene: TRBJ1-2
CDR3 protein: CASSMEGRFEQYF; D gene: -; V gene: TRBV6-1; clone size: -; J gene: TRBJ2-7
CDR3 protein: CASSEAASGSFQETQYF; D gene: TRBD2; V gene: TRBV6-1; clone size: -; J gene: TRBJ2-5
CDR3 protein: CASQKDRNKGAFF; D gene: TRBD1; V gene: TRBV5-6; clone size: -; J gene: TRBJ1-1
CDR3 protein: CSVSGTYEQYF; D gene: -; V gene: TRBV29-1; clone size: few; J gene: TRBJ2-7
CDR3 protein: CASSQDRGLKDTEAFF; D gene: TRBD1; V gene: TRBV7-8; clone size: -; J gene: TRBJ1-1
CDR3 protein: CASSPPPGQGAYEQYF; D gene: TRBD1; V gene: TRBV5-1; clone size: -; J gene: TRBJ2-7